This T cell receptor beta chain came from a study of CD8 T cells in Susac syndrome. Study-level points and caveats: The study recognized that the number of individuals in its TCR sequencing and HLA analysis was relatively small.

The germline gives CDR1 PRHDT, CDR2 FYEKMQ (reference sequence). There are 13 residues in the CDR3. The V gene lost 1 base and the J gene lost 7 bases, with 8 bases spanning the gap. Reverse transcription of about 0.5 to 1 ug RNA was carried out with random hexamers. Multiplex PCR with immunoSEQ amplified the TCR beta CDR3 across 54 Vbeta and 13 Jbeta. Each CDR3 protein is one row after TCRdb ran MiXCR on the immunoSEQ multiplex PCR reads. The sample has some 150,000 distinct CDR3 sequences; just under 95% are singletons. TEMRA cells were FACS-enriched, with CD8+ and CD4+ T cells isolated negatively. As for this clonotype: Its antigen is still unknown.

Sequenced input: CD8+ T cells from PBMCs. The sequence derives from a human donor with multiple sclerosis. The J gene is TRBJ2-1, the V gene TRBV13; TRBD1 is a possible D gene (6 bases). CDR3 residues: CASSLVQGNEQFF. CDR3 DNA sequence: TGTGCCAGCAGCTTAGTGCAGGGGAATGAGCAGTTCTTC.